This T cell receptor (beta chain) was recovered during a study of blood T cell repertoires in COVID-19. The wider study: Acute and convalescent COVID-19 specimens originated in the United States, Italy and Spain. T cells, B-cell-depleted T cells, or PBMCs provided the cDNA or gDNA that served as material.

Per the germline V gene, CDR1 is MNHEY and CDR2 is SVGAGI. This CDR3 has 14 amino acids. V lost 6 bases and J 3 bases, leaving 14 bases between the germline ends. In the original workflow: Amplifying reference gene primers gave estimates of nucleated cell counts. Libraries were prepared by immunoSEQ multiplex PCR; TCRdb keeps only in-frame clonotypes and omits some of them. The DNA was the basis for D and trimming; V, J and clone size are from that table. This sample has 250,000 to 350,000 clones, with 83% found just once. The sequence was collected from a woman aged 45 to 65 with acute or convalescent COVID-19. Sample: peripheral blood. The chain employs TRBV6-5 and TRBJ1-2, with a tentative D call TRBD1 (6 bases). The CDR3 is CASSRGGQDYGYTF. DNA of the CDR3: TGTGCCAGCAGCCGGGGGGGACAAGACTATGGCTACACCTTC.